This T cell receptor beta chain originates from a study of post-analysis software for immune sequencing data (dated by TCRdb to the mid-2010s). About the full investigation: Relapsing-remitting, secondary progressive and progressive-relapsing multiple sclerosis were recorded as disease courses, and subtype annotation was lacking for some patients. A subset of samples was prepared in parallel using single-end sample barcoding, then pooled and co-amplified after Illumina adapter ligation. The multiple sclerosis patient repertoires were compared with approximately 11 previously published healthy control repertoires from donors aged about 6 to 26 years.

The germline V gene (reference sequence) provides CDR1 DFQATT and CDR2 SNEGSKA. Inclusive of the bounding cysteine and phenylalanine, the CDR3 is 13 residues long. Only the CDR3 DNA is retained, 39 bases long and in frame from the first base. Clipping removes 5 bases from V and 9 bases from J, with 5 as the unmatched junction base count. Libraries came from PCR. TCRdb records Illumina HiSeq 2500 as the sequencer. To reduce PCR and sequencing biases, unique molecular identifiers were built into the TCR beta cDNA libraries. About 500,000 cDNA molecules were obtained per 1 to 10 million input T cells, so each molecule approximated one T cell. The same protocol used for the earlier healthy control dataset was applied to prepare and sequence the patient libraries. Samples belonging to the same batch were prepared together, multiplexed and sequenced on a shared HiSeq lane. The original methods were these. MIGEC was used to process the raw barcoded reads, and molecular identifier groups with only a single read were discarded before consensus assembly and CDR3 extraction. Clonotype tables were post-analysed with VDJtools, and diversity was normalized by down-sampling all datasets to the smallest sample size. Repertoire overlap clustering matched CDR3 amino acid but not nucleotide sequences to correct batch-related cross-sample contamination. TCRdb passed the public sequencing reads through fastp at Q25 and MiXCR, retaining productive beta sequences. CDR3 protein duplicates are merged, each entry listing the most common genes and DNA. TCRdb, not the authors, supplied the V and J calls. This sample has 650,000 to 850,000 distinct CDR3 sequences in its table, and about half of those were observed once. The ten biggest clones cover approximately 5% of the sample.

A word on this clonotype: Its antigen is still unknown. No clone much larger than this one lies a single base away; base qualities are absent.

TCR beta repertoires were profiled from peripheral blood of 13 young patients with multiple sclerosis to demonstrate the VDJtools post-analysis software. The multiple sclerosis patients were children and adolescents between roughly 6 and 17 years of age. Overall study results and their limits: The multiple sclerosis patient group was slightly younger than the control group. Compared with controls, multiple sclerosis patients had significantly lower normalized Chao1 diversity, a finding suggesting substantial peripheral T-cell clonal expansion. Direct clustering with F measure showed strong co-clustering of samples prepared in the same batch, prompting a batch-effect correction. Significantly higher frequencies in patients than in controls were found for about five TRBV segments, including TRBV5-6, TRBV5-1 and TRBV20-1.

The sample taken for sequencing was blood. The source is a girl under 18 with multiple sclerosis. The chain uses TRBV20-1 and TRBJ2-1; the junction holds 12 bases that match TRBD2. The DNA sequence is TGCAGTGCTCAGACTAGCGGGAGCGCTGAGCAGTTCTTC. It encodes CSAQTSGSAEQFF.